This TCR beta chain was recovered during a study of cytomegalovirus exposure and HLA in healthy donors. The CDR3 totals 17 residues. Trimming left V 4 bases short and J 1 base short, with 18 bases between. Amplification used 60 Vbeta primers and 13 Jbeta primers. Under the authors' procedure: Later, 65 million to 85 million unique TCR beta chains were counted in an analysis, and some 10 million of them were shared. The repertoire was sequenced with immunoSEQ multiplex PCR; TCRdb's copy has only in-frame clones and lacks some. The DNA gave D and trimming, while V, J and clone size come from that table. This table holds approximately 72,000 clones, over 50% found once. Broader study findings: Follow-up analysis seemed to connect common viral pathogens with several of the most significant clusters identified. Sequencing had likely introduced a cluster of highly shared sequence variants as an artifact.

This clone occurred a few times. The antigen remains unidentified. The rearrangement uses TRBV5-3 and TRBJ1-3, with D tentatively TRBD1 (5 bases). TRBV5-3 is noted as an ORF with a role that remains uncertain. This clonotype originated in a middle-aged man in good health and CMV-seropositive. The sample comprised PBMCs. CDR3 loop: CARSGTEQAPSGNTIYF. Written as DNA, the CDR3 is TGTGCCAGAAGCGGCACGGAACAGGCGCCGTCTGGAAACACCATATATTTT.